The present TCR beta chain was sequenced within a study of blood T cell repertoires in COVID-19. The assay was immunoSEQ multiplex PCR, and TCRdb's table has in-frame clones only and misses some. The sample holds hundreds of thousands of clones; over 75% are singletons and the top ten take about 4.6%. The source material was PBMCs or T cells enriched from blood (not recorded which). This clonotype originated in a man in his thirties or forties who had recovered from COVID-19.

CDR3 sequence reads: CASSPGTGGKNIQYF. In nucleotides, the CDR3 is TGTGCCAGCAGCCCGGGGACAGGTGGGAAAAACATTCAGTACTTC. This sequence joins TRBV5-6 and TRBJ2-4; 8 bases are shared with TRBD1. Germline lookup yields CDR1 SGHDT and CDR2 YYEEEE. V shed 4 bases and J 4 bases; nucleotides not matched to a gene: 7. The CDR3 has 15 residues. The full variable domain, its missing parts supplied by reference TRBV5-6 and TRBJ2-4, is DAGVTQSPTHLIKTRGQQVTLRCSPKSGHDTVSWYQQALGQGPQFIFQYYEEEERQRGNFPDRFSGHQFPNYSSELNVNALLLGDSALYLCASSPGTGGKNIQYFGAGTRLSVL.